This T cell receptor (beta chain) comes out of a study of cytomegalovirus exposure and HLA in healthy donors (dated by TCRdb to about 2017). Regarding the complete study: According to a later analysis, one platform produced both the roughly 130 validation repertoires and the approximately 660 repertoires of the first cohort. The study aimed to test whether signatures of past pathogen exposure could be identified by cataloging public T cell receptors. Along with the roughly 700-subject first cohort, a separate validation cohort of 120 different subjects was used. To predict cytomegalovirus infection status, the study combined high-throughput TCR immunosequencing, statistical association of individual TCRs with disease status, and machine learning. General findings and caveats noted by the study authors: According to the authors, the approach could potentially be generalized to other disease states and immunological phenotypes. A later analysis had no HLA typing for the validation cohort, so co-occurrence there was scored across all 130 or so repertoires. The study listed 164 TCR beta chains as associated with cytomegalovirus. Three of the identified cytomegalovirus-associated TCR beta chains were confirmed in vitro to be specific for cytomegalovirus antigens. Across donors, most TCR sequences were observed very rarely, whereas some public TCRs were present in many individuals. Of the cluster scores, roughly 93% were above 0 in a later analysis, which found that TCRs clustered in the first cohort also tended to co-occur in the 120 validation repertoires. Cytomegalovirus status was reported to be diagnosed by the classifier with high specificity and sensitivity in both the original and validation cohorts.

Donors formed part of the validation cohort, which comprised 120 subjects and was distinct from the first cohort of under 800 subjects. As concerns this clone: The clone's antigen remains unknown. Base qualities were left out, and no much larger clone turns up one base away.

The CDR3 holds 14 amino acids from the cysteine to the phenylalanine. Only the CDR3 DNA is retained, 42 bases long and in frame from the first base. At the junction V is shortened by 7 bases and J by 7 bases; bases outside the gene matches: 9. CDR1 and CDR2 were assigned from the germline V gene as SQVTM and ANQGSEA. Library creation used the immunoSEQ multiplex PCR assay. Processing in the source paper ran as follows. A statistical classification framework was developed to diagnose cytomegalovirus status using the catalog of TCR beta chain sequences. TCRdb provides this immuneACCESS table in a form limited to in-frame rearrangements. Some clones are lacking; in checked studies, under half of them reflect an unresolved V gene, and why the rest are absent is not known. V, J and clone size derive from that table, while D and trimming were established from the DNA sequence. The sample contains around 220,000 clones, 88% of them found a single time. The top ten constitute 2.5% to 3.5% of the sample.

The chain uses TRBV29-1 and TRBJ2-1; 11 bases in the middle match TRBD2. The sample comprised PBMCs. This receptor was identified in a woman aged 18-29 years in good health and CMV-seronegative. The CDR3 protein is CSALTSGSGNEQFF. Read as DNA, the sequence is TGCAGCGCCCTTACTAGCGGGAGTGGTAATGAGCAGTTCTTC.